Detailed here is one TCR beta chain. Its specificity is unknown. The sample comes from a study of cytomegalovirus exposure and HLA in healthy donors. Study-level points and caveats: What a later analysis showed was that several of the most significant clusters appeared linked to common viral pathogens. Per a prior analysis, the majority of TCR beta V segments were productive roughly 87% or roughly 30% of the time.

The J segment lost 0 bases and the V segment lost 4 bases, leaving 7 bases of the junction unmatched. CDR3 length: 18 residues. Germline CDR1 SGHRS, CDR2 YFSETQ. While unrecorded immune exposures were likely, the donors were nominally healthy when sampled. The PCR contained 60 Vbeta and 13 Jbeta primers. TCRdb's copy holds only in-frame clones and misses some; the assay was immunoSEQ multiplex PCR. The table includes around 180,000 clones, 75% to 90% detected once. This sequence joins TRBV5-1 and TRBJ2-1, with 13 bases aligning to TRBD2. The specimen was PBMCs. The clonotype comes from a boy aged 2 to 10 in good health and CMV-seronegative. The CDR3 loop reads CASSQGLAGLLSYNEQFF. Here the CDR3 DNA reads TGCGCCAGCAGCCAGGGACTAGCGGGACTTCTCTCCTACAATGAGCAGTTCTTC.